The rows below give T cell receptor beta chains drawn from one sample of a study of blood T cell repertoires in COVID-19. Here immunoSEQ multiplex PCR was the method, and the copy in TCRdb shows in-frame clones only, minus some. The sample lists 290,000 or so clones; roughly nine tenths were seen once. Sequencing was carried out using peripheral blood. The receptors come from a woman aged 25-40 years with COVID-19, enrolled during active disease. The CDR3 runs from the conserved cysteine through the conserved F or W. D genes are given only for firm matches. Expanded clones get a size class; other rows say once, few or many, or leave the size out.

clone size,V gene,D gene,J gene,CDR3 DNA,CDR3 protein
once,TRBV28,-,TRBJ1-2,TGTGCCAGCAGCTTAGAGCGAGGCTACACCTTC,CASSLERGYTF
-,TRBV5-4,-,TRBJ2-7,TGTGCCAGCAGCATCTCTAGCGCGAACTCCTACGAGCAGTACTTC,CASSISSANSYEQYF
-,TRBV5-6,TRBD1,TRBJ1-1,TGTGCCAGCAGCTACGGTAGGGGACAGGGGAGTAGCACTGAAGCTTTCTTT,CASSYGRGQGSSTEAFF
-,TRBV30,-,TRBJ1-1,TGTGCCTGGACAGGTTTAAGACGAAACACTGAAGCTTTCTTT,CAWTGLRRNTEAFF
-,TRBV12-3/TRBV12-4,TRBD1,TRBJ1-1,TGTGCCAGCAGTTTCGGGACAGCCGGGGAAGCTTTCTTT,CASSFGTAGEAFF
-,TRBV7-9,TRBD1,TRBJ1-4,TGTGCCAGCAGCTTAGCGCAGGGGGGTAATGAAAAACTGTTTTTT,CASSLAQGGNEKLFF
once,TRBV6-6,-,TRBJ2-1,TGTGCCAGCAGTCCTCTAGGAAATGAGCAGTTCTTC,CASSPLGNEQFF
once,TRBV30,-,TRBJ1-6,TGTGCCTGGAGTGCACCCTTTATGGGGCGCTCCTATAATTCACCCCTCCACTTT,CAWSAPFMGRSYNSPLHF
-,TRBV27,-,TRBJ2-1,TGTGCCAGCAGTCCGCCGGGACACCTCTACAATGAGCAGTTCTTC,CASSPPGHLYNEQFF
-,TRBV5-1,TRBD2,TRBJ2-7,TGCGCCAGCAGCTTGGGGGAGACTAGCATGGACGAGCAGTACTTC,CASSLGETSMDEQYF
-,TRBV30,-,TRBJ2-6,TGTGCCTGGGGGACTGCTGGGGCCAACGTCCTGACTTTC,CAWGTAGANVLTF
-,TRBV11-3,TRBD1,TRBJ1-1,TGTGCCAGCAAGAAGGGGGCGGACACTGAAGCTTTCTTT,CASKKGADTEAFF
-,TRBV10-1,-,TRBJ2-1,TGCGCCAGCAGTGGATGTACAGAGTGTGAGCAGTTCTTC,CASSGCTECEQFF
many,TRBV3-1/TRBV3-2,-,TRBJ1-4,TGTGCCAGCAGCCAAGATTTGACAGATAAAGCTAATGAAAAACTGTTTTTT,CASSQDLTDKANEKLFF
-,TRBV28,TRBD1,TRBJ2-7,TGTGCCAGCAGTTGGTACAGGGGTAGCCCTTCCTACGAGCAGTACTTC,CASSWYRGSPSYEQYF
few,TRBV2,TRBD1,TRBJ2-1,TGTGCCAGCAGCCTAGACAGGGTAATCTACAATGAGCAGTTCTTC,CASSLDRVIYNEQFF
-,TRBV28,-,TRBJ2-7,TGTGCCAGCAGTTTGAGGCCCACCTACGAGCAGTACTTC,CASSLRPTYEQYF
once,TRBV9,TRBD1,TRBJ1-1,TGTGCCAGCAGCGAGACAGGGGGGATTACTGAAGCTTTCTTT,CASSETGGITEAFF
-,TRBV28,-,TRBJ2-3,TGTGCCAGCAGCCTGACAGGCCGTTCGGCAGATACGCAGTATTTT,CASSLTGRSADTQYF
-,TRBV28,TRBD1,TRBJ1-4,TGTGCCAGCAGCCGCGCGGGACAGGGGGCTGAAAAACTGTTTTTT,CASSRAGQGAEKLFF
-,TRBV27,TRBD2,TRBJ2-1,TGTGCCAGCAGTTTCATAGGGGAGGGTGCGGGGGAAAATGAGCAGTTCTTC,CASSFIGEGAGENEQFF
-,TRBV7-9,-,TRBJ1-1,TGTGCCAGCAGCATCGAGGGGAGGGGCCCCGAAATGATGAACACTGAAGCTTTCTTT,CASSIEGRGPEMMNTEAFF
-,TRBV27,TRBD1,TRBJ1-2,TGTGCCAGCAGTTCCGCCTATCTGACAGGGTGGAACTATGGCTACACCTTC,CASSSAYLTGWNYGYTF
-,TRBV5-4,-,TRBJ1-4,TGTGCCAGCAGCTTACTGACAGGTAGGTCAACTAATGAAAAACTGTTTTTT,CASSLLTGRSTNEKLFF
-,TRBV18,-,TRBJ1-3,TGTGCCAGCTCACCAACGGTAGGGGTTGGAAACACCATATATTTT,CASSPTVGVGNTIYF
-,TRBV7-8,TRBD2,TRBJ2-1,TGTGCCACTTTAGCGGGAGGCTACAATGAGCAGTTCTTC,CATLAGGYNEQFF
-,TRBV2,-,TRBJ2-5,TGTGCCAGCATCCAGCGGCAAGAGACCCAGTACTTC,CASIQRQETQYF
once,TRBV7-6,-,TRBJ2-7,TGTGCCAGCAGCCCAAACTCTAATCGGGCCTACGAGCAGTACTTC,CASSPNSNRAYEQYF
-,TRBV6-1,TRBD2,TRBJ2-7,TGTGCCAGCAGTGAAGGAAAGACTAGCGGGAGATTTATGTTCTACGAGCAGTACTTC,CASSEGKTSGRFMFYEQYF
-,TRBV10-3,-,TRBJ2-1,TGTGCCATCAGTGATAGCGGACGCTCCTACAATGAGCAGTTCTTC,CAISDSGRSYNEQFF
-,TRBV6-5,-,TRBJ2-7,TGTGCCAGCAATCCGGCCAGGGTGAACGAGCAGTACTTC,CASNPARVNEQYF
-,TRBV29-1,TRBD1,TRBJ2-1,TGCAGCGTCGAGCGCCGGGACAGGTCCTACAATGAGCAGTTCTTC,CSVERRDRSYNEQFF
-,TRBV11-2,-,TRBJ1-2,TGTGCCAGCAGCGATTGGACAGTCAGGGGTGGCTACACCTTC,CASSDWTVRGGYTF
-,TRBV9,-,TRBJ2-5,TGTGCCAGCAGCGTAGTGGATAACTCGGAGGAGACCCAGTACTTC,CASSVVDNSEETQYF
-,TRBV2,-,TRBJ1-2,TGTGCCAGCAAAGAAAAGGCGGATTATGGCTACACCTTC,CASKEKADYGYTF
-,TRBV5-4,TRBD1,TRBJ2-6,TGTGCCAGCAGCCAGGGACAGCCTCTCTCTGGGGCCAACGTCCTGACTTTC,CASSQGQPLSGANVLTF
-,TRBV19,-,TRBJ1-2,TGTGCCAGTAGAGTGACAGGTTCCTATGGCTACACCTTC,CASRVTGSYGYTF
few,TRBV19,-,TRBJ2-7,TGTGCCAGTAGTGCGACCAGGAACGAGGGTTACGAGCAGTACTTC,CASSATRNEGYEQYF
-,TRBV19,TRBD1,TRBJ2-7,TGTGCCAGTAGTACAGGACAGGGAGACACCTACGAGCAGTACTTC,CASSTGQGDTYEQYF
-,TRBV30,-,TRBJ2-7,TGTGCCTGGAGTGTTCAGGAAAGGTTTCGCGAGCAGTACTTC,CAWSVQERFREQYF
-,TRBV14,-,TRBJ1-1,TGTGCCAGCAGCCAAACAGGCTCAAGCGCTGAAGCTTTCTTT,CASSQTGSSAEAFF
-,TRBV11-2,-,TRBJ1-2,TGTGCCAGCAGCCCGACGGGGGGCGACTATGGCTACACCTTC,CASSPTGGDYGYTF